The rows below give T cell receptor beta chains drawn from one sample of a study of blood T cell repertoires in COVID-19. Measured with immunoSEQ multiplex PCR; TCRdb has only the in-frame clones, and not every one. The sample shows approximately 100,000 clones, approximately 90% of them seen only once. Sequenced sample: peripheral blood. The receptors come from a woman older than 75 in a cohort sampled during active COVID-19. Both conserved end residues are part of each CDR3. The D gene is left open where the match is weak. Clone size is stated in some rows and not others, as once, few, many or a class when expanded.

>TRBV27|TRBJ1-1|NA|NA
CASSLSMGAQGEAFF
TGTGCCAGCAGTTTATCGATGGGCGCTCAGGGTGAAGCTTTCTTT
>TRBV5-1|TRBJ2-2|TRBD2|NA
CASSFSGRGTGELFF
TGCGCCAGCAGCTTTAGCGGGAGGGGCACCGGGGAGCTGTTTTTT
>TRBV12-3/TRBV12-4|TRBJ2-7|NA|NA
CASSWELDEQYF
TGTGCCAGCAGTTGGGAGTTGGACGAGCAGTACTTC
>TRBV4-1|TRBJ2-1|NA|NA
CASSQDGTRYNEQFF
TGCGCCAGCAGCCAAGACGGGACAAGATACAATGAGCAGTTCTTC
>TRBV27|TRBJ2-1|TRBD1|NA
CASSSGTGVSYYNEQFF
TGTGCCAGCAGTTCCGGGACAGGGGTCTCCTACTACAATGAGCAGTTCTTC
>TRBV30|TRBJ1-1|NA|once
CAWTRNVDTEAFF
TGTGCCTGGACTAGGAACGTTGACACTGAAGCTTTCTTT
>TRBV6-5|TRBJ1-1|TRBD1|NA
CATGQSSRTEAFF
TGTGCCACGGGACAGTCTTCTCGGACTGAAGCTTTCTTT
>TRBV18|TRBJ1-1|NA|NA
CASYTTTGGAAFF
TGTGCCAGCTACACCACAACAGGCGGGGCAGCTTTCTTT
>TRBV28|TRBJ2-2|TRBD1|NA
CASSPQDRATGELFF
TGTGCCAGCAGTCCGCAGGACAGGGCCACCGGGGAGCTGTTTTTT
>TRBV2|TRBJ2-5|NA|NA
CASSDRLAGETQYF
TGTGCCAGCAGTGATCGTCTAGCTGGGGAGACCCAGTACTTC
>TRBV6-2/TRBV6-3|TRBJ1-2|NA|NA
CASSTFRARGYTF
TGTGCCAGCAGCACGTTCAGGGCTAGAGGCTACACCTTC
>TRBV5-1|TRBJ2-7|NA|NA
CASSLIGDEQYF
TGCGCCAGCAGCTTGATAGGGGACGAGCAGTACTTC
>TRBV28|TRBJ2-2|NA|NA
CASKYTGELFF
TGTGCCAGTAAATACACCGGGGAGCTGTTTTTT
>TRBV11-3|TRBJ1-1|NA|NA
CASSLLGSTEAFF
TGTGCCAGCAGCTTACTAGGCAGCACTGAAGCTTTCTTT
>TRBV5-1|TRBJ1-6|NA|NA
CASSLYGGNSPLHF
TGCGCCAGCAGCTTGTACGGAGGGAACTCACCCCTCCACTTT
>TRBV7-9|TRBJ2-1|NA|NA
CASSLAVGGPGEQFF
TGTGCCAGCAGCTTAGCTGTGGGGGGGCCTGGTGAGCAGTTCTTC
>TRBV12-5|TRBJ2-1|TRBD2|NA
CASGLGGGNEQFF
TGTGCTAGTGGTTTGGGCGGGGGAAATGAGCAGTTCTTC
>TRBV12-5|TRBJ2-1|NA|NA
CASGTLAGLSYNEQFF
TGTGCTAGTGGTACACTAGCAGGCCTCTCCTACAATGAGCAGTTCTTC
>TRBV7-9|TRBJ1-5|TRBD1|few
CASSHRGGNQPQHF
TGTGCCAGCAGCCACAGGGGCGGCAATCAGCCCCAGCATTTT
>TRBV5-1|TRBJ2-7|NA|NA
CASNYGQYEQYF
TGCGCCAGCAACTACGGACAGTACGAGCAGTACTTC
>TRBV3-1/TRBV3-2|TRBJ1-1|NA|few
CASSQVNAEAFF
TGTGCCAGCAGCCAAGTGAATGCGGAAGCTTTCTTT
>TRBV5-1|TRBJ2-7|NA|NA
CASSLWIANDEQYF
TGCGCCAGCAGCTTGTGGATAGCCAATGACGAGCAGTACTTC